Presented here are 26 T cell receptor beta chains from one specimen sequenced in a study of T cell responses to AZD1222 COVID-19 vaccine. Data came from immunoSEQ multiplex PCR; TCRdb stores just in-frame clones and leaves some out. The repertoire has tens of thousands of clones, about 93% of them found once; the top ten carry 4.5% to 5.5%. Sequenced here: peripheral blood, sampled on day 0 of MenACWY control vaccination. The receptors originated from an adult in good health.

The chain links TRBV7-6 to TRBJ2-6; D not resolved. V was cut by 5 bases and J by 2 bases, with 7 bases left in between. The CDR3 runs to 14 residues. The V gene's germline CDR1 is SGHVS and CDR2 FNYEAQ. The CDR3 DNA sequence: TGTGCCAGCAGCCCCTCCACTGGGGCCAACGTCCTGACTTTC. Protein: CASSPSTGANVLTF.

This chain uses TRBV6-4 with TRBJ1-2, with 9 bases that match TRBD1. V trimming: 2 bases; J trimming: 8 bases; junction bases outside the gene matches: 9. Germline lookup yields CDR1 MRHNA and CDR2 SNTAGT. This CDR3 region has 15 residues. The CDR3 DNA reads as TGTGCCAGCAGTGACACCAGTACAGGGGGCCGGGGCTACACCTTC. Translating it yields CASSDTSTGGRGYTF.

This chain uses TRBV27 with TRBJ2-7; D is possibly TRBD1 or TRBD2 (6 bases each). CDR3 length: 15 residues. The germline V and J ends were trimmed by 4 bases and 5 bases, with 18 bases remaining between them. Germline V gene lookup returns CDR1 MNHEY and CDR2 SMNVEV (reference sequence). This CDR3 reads CASSSPRGPRDEQYF. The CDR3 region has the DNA TGTGCCAGCAGTTCCCCCCGGGGGCCTCGGGACGAGCAGTACTTC.

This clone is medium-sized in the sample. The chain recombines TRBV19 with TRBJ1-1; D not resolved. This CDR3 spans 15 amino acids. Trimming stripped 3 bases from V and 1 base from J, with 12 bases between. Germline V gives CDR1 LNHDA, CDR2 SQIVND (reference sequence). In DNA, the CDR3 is TGTGCCAGTAGTATTAGCTCGAATGGGAACACTGAAGCTTTCTTT. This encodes CASSISSNGNTEAFF. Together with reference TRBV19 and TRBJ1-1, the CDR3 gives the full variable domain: DGGITQSPKYLFRKEGQNVTLSCEQNLNHDAMYWYRQDPGQGLRLIYYSQIVNDFQKGDIAEGYSVSREKKESFPLTVTSAQKNPTAFYLCASSISSNGNTEAFFGQGTRLTVV.

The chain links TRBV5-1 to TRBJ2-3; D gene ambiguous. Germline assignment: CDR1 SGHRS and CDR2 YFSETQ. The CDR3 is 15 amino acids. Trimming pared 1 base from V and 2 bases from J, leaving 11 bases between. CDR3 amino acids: CASSLSQSNTDTQYF. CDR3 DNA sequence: TGCGCCAGCAGCTTGAGCCAATCAAACACAGATACGCAGTATTTT.

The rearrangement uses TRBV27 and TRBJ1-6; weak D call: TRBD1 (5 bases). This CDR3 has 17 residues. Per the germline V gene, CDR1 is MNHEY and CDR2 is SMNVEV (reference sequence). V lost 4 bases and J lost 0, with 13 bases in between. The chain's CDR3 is CASSSGQGSSYNSPLHF. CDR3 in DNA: TGTGCCAGCAGTTCCGGACAAGGGAGCTCCTATAATTCACCCCTCCACTTT.

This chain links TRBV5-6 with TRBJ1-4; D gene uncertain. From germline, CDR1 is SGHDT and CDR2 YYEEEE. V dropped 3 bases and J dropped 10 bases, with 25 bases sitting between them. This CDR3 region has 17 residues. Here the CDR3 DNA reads TGTGCCAGCAGCTCCCTCCGTAAGGGCCCGCAAGATGGAAAACTGTTTTTT. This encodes CASSSLRKGPQDGKLFF.

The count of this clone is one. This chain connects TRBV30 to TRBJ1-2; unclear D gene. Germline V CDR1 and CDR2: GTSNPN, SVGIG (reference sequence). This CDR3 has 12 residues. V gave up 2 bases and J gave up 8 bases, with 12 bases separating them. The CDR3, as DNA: TGTGCCTGGAGTAGAACTCCAAGCGGCTACACCTTC. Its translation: CAWSRTPSGYTF.

The CDR3, as DNA: TGTGCCATCAGTGGGACAGAGCAAGAGACCCAGTACTTC. The encoded protein is CAISGTEQETQYF. The chain recombines TRBV10-3 with TRBJ2-5; a weak D match, TRBD1 (6 bases). The length of the CDR3 is 13 residues. V was clipped by 4 bases and J by 2 bases, with 8 bases between them. CDR1 and CDR2 from the germline V gene are ENHRY and SYGVKD.

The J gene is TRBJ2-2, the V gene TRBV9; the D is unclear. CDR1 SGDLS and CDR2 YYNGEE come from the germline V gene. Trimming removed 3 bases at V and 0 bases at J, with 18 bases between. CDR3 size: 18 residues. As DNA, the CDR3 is TGTGCCAGCAGCGCATCAGGAAACCCTTTCGCGAACACCGGGGAGCTGTTTTTT. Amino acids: CASSASGNPFANTGELFF.

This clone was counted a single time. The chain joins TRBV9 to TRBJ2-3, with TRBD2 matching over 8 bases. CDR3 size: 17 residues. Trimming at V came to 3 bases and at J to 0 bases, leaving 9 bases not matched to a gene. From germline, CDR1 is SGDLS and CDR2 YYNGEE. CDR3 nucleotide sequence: TGTGCCAGCAGCGAGTCGATAGCGGGAACCAGCACAGATACGCAGTATTTT. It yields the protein CASSESIAGTSTDTQYF. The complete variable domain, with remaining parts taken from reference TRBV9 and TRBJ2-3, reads DSGVTQTPKHLITATGQRVTLRCSPRSGDLSVYWYQQSLDQGLQFLIQYYNGEERAKGNILERFSAQQFPDLHSELNLSSLELGDSALYFCASSESIAGTSTDTQYFGPGTRLTVL.

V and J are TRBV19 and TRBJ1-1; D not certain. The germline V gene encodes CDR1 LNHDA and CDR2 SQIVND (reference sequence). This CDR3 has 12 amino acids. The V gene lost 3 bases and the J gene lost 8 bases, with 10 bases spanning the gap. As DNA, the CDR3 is TGTGCCAGTAGTATCGGACGGATGGAAGCTTTCTTT. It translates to CASSIGRMEAFF.

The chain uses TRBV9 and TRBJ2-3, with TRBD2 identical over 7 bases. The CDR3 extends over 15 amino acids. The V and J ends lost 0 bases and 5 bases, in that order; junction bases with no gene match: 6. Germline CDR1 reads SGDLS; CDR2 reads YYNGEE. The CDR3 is CASSVDGRLGDTQYF. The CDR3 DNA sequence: TGTGCCAGCAGCGTAGACGGGAGGTTGGGAGATACGCAGTATTTT.

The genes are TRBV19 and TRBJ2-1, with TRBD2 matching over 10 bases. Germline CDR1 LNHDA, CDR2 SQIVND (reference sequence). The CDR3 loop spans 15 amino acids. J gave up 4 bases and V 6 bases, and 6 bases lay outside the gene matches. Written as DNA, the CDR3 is TGTGCCAGTAGCAGGACTAGCGGAGAATACAATGAGCAGTTCTTC. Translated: CASSRTSGEYNEQFF.

The chain's CDR3 is CASSPGTAQTQPQHF. CDR3 nucleotide sequence: TGTGCCAGCAGCCCGGGGACCGCCCAAACTCAGCCCCAGCATTTT. The rearrangement uses TRBV6-2 or TRBV6-3 and TRBJ1-5, with D maybe TRBD1 (5 bases). The CDR3 covers 15 residues. Trimming removed 6 bases at V and 6 bases at J, with 18 bases between. CDR1 is MNHEY, CDR2 SVGEGT, per germline.

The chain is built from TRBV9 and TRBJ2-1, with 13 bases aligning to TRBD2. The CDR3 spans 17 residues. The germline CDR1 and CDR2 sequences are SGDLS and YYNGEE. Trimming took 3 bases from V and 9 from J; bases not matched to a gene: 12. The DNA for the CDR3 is TGTGCCAGCAGCGACCATAGGACTAGCGGGAGAGATGGTGAGCAGTTCTTC. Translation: CASSDHRTSGRDGEQFF.

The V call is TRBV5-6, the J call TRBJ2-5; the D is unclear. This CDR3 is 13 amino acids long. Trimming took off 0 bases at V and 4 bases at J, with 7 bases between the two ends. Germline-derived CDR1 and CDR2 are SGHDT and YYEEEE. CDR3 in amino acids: CASSLDVGETQYF. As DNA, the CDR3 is TGTGCCAGCAGCTTGGACGTCGGAGAGACCCAGTACTTC. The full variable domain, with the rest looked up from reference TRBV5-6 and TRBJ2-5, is DAGVTQSPTHLIKTRGQQVTLRCSPKSGHDTVSWYQQALGQGPQFIFQYYEEEERQRGNFPDRFSGHQFPNYSSELNVNALLLGDSALYLCASSLDVGETQYFGPGTRLLVL.

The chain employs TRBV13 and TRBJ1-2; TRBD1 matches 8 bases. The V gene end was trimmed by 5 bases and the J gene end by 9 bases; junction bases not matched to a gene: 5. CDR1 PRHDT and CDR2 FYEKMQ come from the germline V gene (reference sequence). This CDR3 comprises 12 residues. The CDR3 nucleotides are TGTGCCAGCAGCCTACGGACAGGGCGCTACACCTTC. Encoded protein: CASSLRTGRYTF.

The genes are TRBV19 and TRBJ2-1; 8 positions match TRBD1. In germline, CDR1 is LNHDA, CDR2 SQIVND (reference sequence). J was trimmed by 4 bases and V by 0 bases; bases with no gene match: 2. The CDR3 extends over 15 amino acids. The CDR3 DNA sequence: TGTGCCAGTAGTATAGACCGGGACAGGTACAATGAGCAGTTCTTC. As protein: CASSIDRDRYNEQFF.

The CDR3 coding sequence is TGCGCCAGCAGTGAGTCGAACGGCTGGGGGGAGACCCAGTACTTC. It codes for CASSESNGWGETQYF. The rearrangement uses TRBV10-1 and TRBJ2-5; D could derive from TRBD1 or TRBD2 (5 bases each). The CDR3 extends over 15 amino acids. Germline V gives CDR1 WNHNN, CDR2 SYGVQD (reference sequence). The V gene lost 0 bases and the J gene lost 5 bases, with 13 bases spanning the gap.

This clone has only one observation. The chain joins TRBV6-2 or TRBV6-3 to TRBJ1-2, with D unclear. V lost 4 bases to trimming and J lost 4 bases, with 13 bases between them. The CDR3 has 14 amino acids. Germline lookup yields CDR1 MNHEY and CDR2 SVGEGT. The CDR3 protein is CASSSDAVTYGYTF. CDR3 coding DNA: TGTGCCAGCAGTTCCGACGCCGTGACCTATGGCTACACCTTC.

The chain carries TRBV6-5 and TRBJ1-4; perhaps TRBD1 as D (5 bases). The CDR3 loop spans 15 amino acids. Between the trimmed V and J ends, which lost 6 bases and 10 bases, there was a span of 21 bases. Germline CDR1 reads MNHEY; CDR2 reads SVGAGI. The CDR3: CASSQDISLLRKLFF. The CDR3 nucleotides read TGTGCCAGCAGCCAGGACATCAGCCTCCTTCGAAAACTGTTTTTT.

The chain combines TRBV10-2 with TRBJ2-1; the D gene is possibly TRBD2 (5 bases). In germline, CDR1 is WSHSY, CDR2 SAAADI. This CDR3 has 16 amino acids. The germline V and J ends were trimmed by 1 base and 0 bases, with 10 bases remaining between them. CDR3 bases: TGCGCCAGCAGTGAGTTAGAGGCGGGCTCCTACAATGAGCAGTTCTTC. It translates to CASSELEAGSYNEQFF.

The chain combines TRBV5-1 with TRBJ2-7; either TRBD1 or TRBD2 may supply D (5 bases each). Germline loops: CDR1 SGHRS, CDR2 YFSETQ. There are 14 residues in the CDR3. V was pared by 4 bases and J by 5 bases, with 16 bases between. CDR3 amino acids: CASSLQKGTHEQYF. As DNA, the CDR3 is TGCGCCAGCAGCCTTCAAAAAGGGACCCACGAGCAGTACTTC.

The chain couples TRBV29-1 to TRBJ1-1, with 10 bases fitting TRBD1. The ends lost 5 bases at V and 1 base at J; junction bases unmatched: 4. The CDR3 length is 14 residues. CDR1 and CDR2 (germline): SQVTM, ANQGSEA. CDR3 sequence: CSVRDRGGNTEAFF. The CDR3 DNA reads TGCAGCGTTCGGGACAGGGGAGGGAACACTGAAGCTTTCTTT. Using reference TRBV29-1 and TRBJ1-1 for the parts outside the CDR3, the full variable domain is SAVISQKPSRDICQRGTSLTIQCQVDSQVTMMFWYRQQPGQSLTLIATANQGSEATYESGFVIDKFPISRPNLTFSTLTVSNMSPEDSSIYLCSVRDRGGNTEAFFGQGTRLTVV.

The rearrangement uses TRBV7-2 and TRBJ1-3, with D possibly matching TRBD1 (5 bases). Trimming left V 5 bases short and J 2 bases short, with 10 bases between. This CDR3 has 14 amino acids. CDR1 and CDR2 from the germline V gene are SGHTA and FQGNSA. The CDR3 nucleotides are TGTGCCAGCAGCCCTGACAGCGCTGGAAACACCATATATTTT. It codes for CASSPDSAGNTIYF.